This T cell receptor (beta chain) was profiled in a study of patients and donors after allogeneic stem cell transplantation. Using its own MiXCR run on the RT-PCR reads, TCRdb lists one record per CDR3 protein. This sample has under 170,000 distinct CDR3 sequences; about two fifths occur once, and the top ten carry about 50%. V lost 6 bases to trimming and J lost 0 bases; unmatched junction nucleotides: 5. This CDR3 is 15 amino acids long. CDR1 and CDR2 from the germline V gene are MNHEY and SMNVEV (reference sequence). The sequencing input was blood, either unsorted or a sorted T cell fraction (not recorded which). This clonotype originated in a human donor who was either an allogeneic HSCT recipient or a stem cell or donor lymphocyte infusion donor (not recorded which). It is not recorded whose cells these are; they may come from a transplant donor. This chain connects TRBV27 to TRBJ2-3; 8 bases agree with TRBD2. The CDR3, as DNA: TGTGCCAGCAGATGGGCTAGCGGGAGCACAGATACGCAGTATTTT. This sequence encodes CASRWASGSTDTQYF.